The 3 T cell receptor beta chains presented below share a single source sample, sequenced in a study of beta chain features in type 1 diabetes. cDNA synthesis used the whole RNA isolate, giving expressed TCRB sequences. Data came from immunoSEQ multiplex PCR; TCRdb stores just in-frame clones and leaves some out. The sample shows 250,000 to 400,000 clones, 13% to 15% of them seen only once. The specimen sequenced was central memory CD4+ T cells from blood. The receptors here all came from a man aged 25-45 years in good health.

The table lists this clone with a few counts. V and J are TRBV4-1 and TRBJ2-5; possibly TRBD2 for D (5 bases). Looked up from germline, CDR1 is MGHRA and CDR2 is YSYEKL. The CDR3 runs 15 residues. V dropped 1 base and J dropped 2 bases, with 11 bases sitting between them. The DNA for the CDR3 is TGCGCCAGCAGCCAAGGAGGGATGGCGCAAGAGACCCAGTACTTC. The encoded protein is CASSQGGMAQETQYF.

This clone has more than one count but fewer than ten. The rearrangement links TRBV9 to TRBJ1-3; 9 bases are shared with TRBD1. The J segment lost 8 bases and the V segment lost 4 bases, leaving 7 bases of the junction unmatched. In germline, CDR1 is SGDLS, CDR2 YYNGEE. CDR3 length: 14 residues. CDR3 region: CASSLGQGMDTIYF. The CDR3 DNA follows: TGTGCCAGCAGCTTGGGACAGGGAATGGACACCATATATTTT.

The table lists this clone with many counts. CDR3 protein: CASSLYRDLSYEQYF. The CDR3 coding sequence is TGTGCCAGCAGCTTATATAGGGATCTCTCCTACGAGCAGTACTTC. The rearrangement links TRBV7-4 to TRBJ2-7; D is uncertain. The V gene's germline CDR1 is SGHVT and CDR2 SQSDAQ. Trimming pared 2 bases from V and 0 bases from J, leaving 11 bases between. This CDR3 has 15 residues.